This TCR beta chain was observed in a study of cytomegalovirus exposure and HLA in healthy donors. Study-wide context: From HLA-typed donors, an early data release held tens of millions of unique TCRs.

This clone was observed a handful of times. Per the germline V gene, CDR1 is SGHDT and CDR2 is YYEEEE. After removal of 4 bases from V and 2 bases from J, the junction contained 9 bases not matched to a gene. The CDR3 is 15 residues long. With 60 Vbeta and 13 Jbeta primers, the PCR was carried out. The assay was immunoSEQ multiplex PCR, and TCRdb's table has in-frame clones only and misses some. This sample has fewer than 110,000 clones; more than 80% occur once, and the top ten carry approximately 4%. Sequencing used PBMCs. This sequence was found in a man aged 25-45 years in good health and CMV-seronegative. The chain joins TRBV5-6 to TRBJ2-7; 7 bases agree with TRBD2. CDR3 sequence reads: CASSPPSGPTYEQYF. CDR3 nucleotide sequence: TGTGCCAGCAGCCCCCCTAGCGGTCCAACCTACGAGCAGTACTTC.